The 8 T cell receptor beta chains below were found in one sample sequenced in a study of blood T cell repertoires in COVID-19. The method was immunoSEQ multiplex PCR; TCRdb's version includes in-frame clones alone and lacks a portion of them. The sample includes roughly 38,000 clones, about 82% of them seen just once. Source material: peripheral blood. All receptors come from a man between 65 and 79 years old with acute or convalescent COVID-19.

V and J are TRBV6-2 or TRBV6-3 and TRBJ1-5, with 7 positions matching TRBD1. CDR3 length equals 15 residues. CDR1 MNHEY and CDR2 SVGEGT come from the germline V gene. The V gene end was trimmed by 2 bases and the J gene end by 6 bases; junction bases not matched to a gene: 7. CDR3 bases: TGTGCCAGCAGTTACCGACAGGGTCCCCGTCAGCCCCAGCATTTT. Amino acid sequence: CASSYRQGPRQPQHF.

A few counts support this clone. V usage is TRBV7-2 and J usage is TRBJ1-6, with 7 bases aligning to TRBD1. In germline, CDR1 is SGHTA, CDR2 FQGNSA. The V and J ends lost 5 bases and 8 bases, in that order; junction bases with no gene match: 9. The CDR3 covers 15 residues. The CDR3 coding sequence is TGTGCCAGCAGCCGCCTACAGGGGAAGGATTCACCCCTCCACTTT. Protein: CASSRLQGKDSPLHF.

This chain's CDR3 is CASSGGGRWNYGYTF. DNA for the CDR3: TGTGCCAGCAGCGGAGGGGGCCGCTGGAACTATGGCTACACCTTC. The gene calls are TRBV13 and TRBJ1-2, with TRBD1 matching 7 bases. The CDR3 is made up of 15 amino acids. V lost 5 bases, J lost 2 bases, and 8 bases stayed unmatched. CDR1 is PRHDT, CDR2 FYEKMQ, per germline (reference sequence).

This chain uses TRBV28 with TRBJ1-3; D perhaps matches TRBD1 (5 bases). V was shortened by 6 bases and J by 0 bases, with 9 bases between the two germline ends. This CDR3 comprises 14 residues. Germline V gene lookup returns CDR1 MDHEN and CDR2 SYDVKM. CDR3 nucleotides: TGTGCCAGCAGCAGGGCCCACTCTGGAAACACCATATATTTT. It yields the protein CASSRAHSGNTIYF.

CDR3 sequence reads: CASSQDPQGGRNEKLFF. CDR3 nucleotide sequence: TGCGCCAGCAGCCAAGATCCACAGGGGGGCAGGAATGAAAAACTGTTTTTT. The chain employs TRBV4-1 and TRBJ1-4, with 8 bases matching TRBD1. CDR3 length: 17 residues. V gave up 0 bases and J gave up 5 bases; unmatched junction bases: 8. Germline CDR1 MGHRA, CDR2 YSYEKL.

The chain employs TRBV5-1 and TRBJ2-3; D possibly corresponds to TRBD2 (6 bases). Trimming pared 4 bases from V and 1 base from J, leaving 7 bases between. Per the germline V gene, CDR1 is SGHRS and CDR2 is YFSETQ. This CDR3 comprises 13 residues. The CDR3 DNA sequence: TGCGCCAGCAGCCCGGGAGGCACAGATACGCAGTATTTT. Its translation is CASSPGGTDTQYF.

The J gene is TRBJ1-4, the V gene TRBV6-5; D is uncertain. CDR1 is MNHEY, CDR2 SVGAGI, per germline. Trimming stripped 7 bases from V and 6 bases from J, with 15 bases between. The CDR3 contains 14 residues. DNA for the CDR3: TGTGCCAGCACCCGGGAGGGAGGAGATGAAAAACTGTTTTTT. Encoded protein: CASTREGGDEKLFF.

The rearrangement uses TRBV25-1 and TRBJ1-2; maybe TRBD1 (6 bases). Per germline, CDR1 MGHDK and CDR2 SYGVNS. V was cut by 1 base and J by 6 bases, with 12 bases left in between. The CDR3 consists of 14 residues. The CDR3 reads CASSELGGVDGYTF. The CDR3 DNA is TGTGCCAGCAGTGAATTAGGGGGGGTCGATGGCTACACCTTC.